The sequence of this TCR beta chain was determined in a study of T cell clusters in autoimmune cytopenias. Overall study results and limits: Clustering suggested that physiological T cell clusters were missing in primary autoimmune cytopenia patients.

CDR1 is GTSNPN and CDR2 is SVGIG in the germline V gene (reference sequence). This CDR3 spans 14 amino acids. TRB was amplified by touch-down multiplex PCR, primer pools A and B combined. TCRdb reprocessed the multiplex PCR reads and stores each CDR3 protein as one record, lacking DNA. The sample yields nearly 15,000 distinct CDR3 sequences, of which the top ten take up around 3.3%. TRB was amplified from 250 ng of peripheral blood genomic DNA per sample. As to this clonotype: Its antigen is unidentified.

These records were also assigned to another study, of T cell repertoires in aging, cancer and after chemotherapy. That study adds: Untreated cancer patients had significantly lower blood TCR diversity than age-matched healthy donors.

The chain couples TRBV30 to TRBJ2-3; TCRdb proposes TRBD1, but this gene call is untestable without DNA. This sequence originates from a human donor in good health. Sequencing input: peripheral blood. CDR3 sequence reads: CAWKVGPTTDTQYF. Using reference TRBV30 and TRBJ2-3 for the parts outside the CDR3, the full variable domain is SQTIHQWPATLVQPVGSPLSLECTVEGTSNPNLYWYRQAAGRGLQLLFYSVGIGQISSEVPQNLSASRPQDRQFILSSKKLLLSDSGFYLCAWKVGPTTDTQYFGPGTRLTVL.